The 21 T cell receptor beta chains reported below all come from one sample, sequenced in a study of T cells in Graves' hyperthyroidism and ophthalmopathy. It was RNA transcripts that yielded the amplified TCR beta CDR3 regions. HTBI primers were used for first-round RT-PCR of the TCR CDR3. TCRdb redid the calling of the multiplex PCR reads with MiXCR, one entry per CDR3 protein. The repertoire holds about 640,000 distinct CDR3 sequences, under 25% seen once, with under 35% in the top ten. The sample was blood. The origin of the receptors is a man aged 25-45 years with Graves' ophthalmopathy.

The genes are TRBV5-1 and TRBJ1-4; D is ambiguous. The germline V and J ends were trimmed by 0 bases and 8 bases, with 14 bases remaining between them. CDR1 is SGHRS, CDR2 YFSETQ, per germline. The CDR3 runs to 15 residues. In DNA form, the CDR3 reads TGCGCCAGCAGCTTGGTTCTTGAGTGGTGCGAAAAACTGTTTTTT. Protein: CASSLVLEWCEKLFF.

This clonotype turned up a few times. The rearrangement links TRBV10-3 to TRBJ1-5; D might be TRBD1 (5 bases). The germline V and J ends were trimmed by 3 bases and 1 base, with 10 bases remaining between them. This CDR3 comprises 15 residues. Germline CDR1 ENHRY, CDR2 SYGVKD. This CDR3 reads CAISDRDFSNQPQHF. The CDR3 DNA sequence: TGTGCCATCAGTGACAGGGATTTCAGCAATCAGCCCCAGCATTTT.

The table lists this clonotype with a few counts. V gene TRBV30 combines with J gene TRBJ1-2; unclear D gene. V gave up 2 bases and J gave up 0 bases, with 10 bases separating them. The CDR3 spans 14 residues. Germline V CDR1 and CDR2: GTSNPN, SVGIG (reference sequence). CDR3 sequence: CAWSWRLTNYGYTF. In DNA, the CDR3 is TGTGCCTGGAGTTGGAGGTTAACTAACTATGGCTACACCTTC.

This chain connects TRBV14 to TRBJ2-7, with 10 bases that match TRBD2. This CDR3 has 15 amino acids. Germline V gene data show CDR1 as SGHDN and CDR2 as FVKESK. V lost 4 bases and J lost 2; bases outside the gene matches: 5. In DNA form, the CDR3 reads TGTGCCAGCAGCCGCCCGGGACTAGCGCCCTACGAGCAGTACTTC. Protein product: CASSRPGLAPYEQYF.

This clonotype was seen ten or more times. V and J are TRBV7-3 and TRBJ2-3, with D uncertain. Between the trimmed V and J ends, which lost 1 base and 4 bases, there was a span of 6 bases. This CDR3 comprises 13 residues. Germline lookup yields CDR1 SGHTA and CDR2 FQGTGA. CDR3 DNA: TGTGCCAGCAGCTTAAGGTCATCAGATACGCAGTATTTT. Translated, it gives CASSLRSSDTQYF.

A word on this clonotype: This may be a read error, as it is one base from a much larger clone. The chain has TRBV20-1 and TRBJ2-1, with no clear D. The CDR3 totals 14 residues. Germline-derived CDR1 and CDR2 are DFQATT and SNEGSKA (reference sequence). V lost 5 bases to trimming and J lost 8 bases, with 19 bases between them. This chain's CDR3 is CSAPVYTSRYEQFF. As DNA, the CDR3 is TGCAGTGCTCCGGTGTATACCTCCCGCTATGAGCAGTTCTTC.

This clonotype was seen at least ten times. This chain connects TRBV11-2 to TRBJ2-5; possible D gene TRBD1, 6 bases. The V and J ends lost 6 bases and 4 bases respectively, with 12 bases between them. Germline V gives CDR1 SGHAT, CDR2 FQNNGV. This CDR3 spans 13 amino acids. The CDR3 DNA reads as TGTGCCAGCAGAAAGGGGGTCTCAGAGACCCAGTACTTC. Its translation: CASRKGVSETQYF.

This clonotype was counted ten times or more. The rearrangement uses TRBV11-1 and TRBJ1-1; no firm D call. The CDR3 contains 15 residues. The V end was cut by 6 bases, the J end by 0 bases, with 14 bases between. Germline CDR1 is SGHAT and CDR2 is FQDESV (reference sequence). The DNA for the CDR3 is TGTGCCAGCAGGGTGCGGGGAGACATGAACACTGAAGCTTTCTTT. Translating it yields CASRVRGDMNTEAFF.

The chain couples TRBV6-5 to TRBJ2-2; D is possibly TRBD2 (5 bases). V dropped 0 bases and J dropped 1 base, with 6 bases sitting between them. The CDR3 is 15 amino acids. Per germline, CDR1 MNHEY and CDR2 SVGAGI. CDR3 in DNA: TGTGCCAGCAGTTACTCTAGCGAGAACACCGGGGAGCTGTTTTTT. It translates to CASSYSSENTGELFF.

This clonotype was detected only a few times. The V and J genes are TRBV5-4 and TRBJ2-7, with 7 bases matching TRBD1. With 4 bases clipped from V and 7 bases from J, the junction kept 5 bases outside the gene matches. The germline gives CDR1 SGHNT, CDR2 YYREEE (reference sequence). The CDR3 is made up of 12 amino acids. The CDR3 loop is CASSMTGPEQYF. The CDR3 region has the DNA TGTGCCAGCAGCATGACAGGGCCAGAGCAGTACTTC.

This chain uses TRBV13 with TRBJ2-7; 7 bases match TRBD1. Germline assignment: CDR1 PRHDT and CDR2 FYEKMQ (reference sequence). This CDR3 is 13 amino acids long. The V gene end was trimmed by 8 bases and the J gene end by 5 bases; junction bases not matched to a gene: 9. CDR3 DNA: TGTGCCAGCCGGCACAGGGGTCTCCACGAGCAGTACTTC. This sequence encodes CASRHRGLHEQYF.

This clonotype is a singleton in its sample. Relative to the germline gene, one junction end is altered; a read error may explain this. The rearrangement uses TRBV7-8 and TRBJ2-7; the match to TRBD2 covers 7 bases. Germline V gene data show CDR1 as SGHVS and CDR2 as FQNEAQ. The CDR3 totals 15 residues. CDR3 residues: CASSVASGTAYEQYF. As DNA, the CDR3 is TGTGCCAGCAGCGTAGCTAGCGGTACCGCCTACGAGCAGTACTTC.

This rearrangement joins TRBV6-6 to TRBJ2-1, with 8 bases matching TRBD2. V was clipped by 2 bases and J by 2 bases; unmatched bases: 11. The CDR3 loop spans 18 amino acids. The germline V gene has CDR1 MNHNY and CDR2 SVGAGI (reference sequence). CDR3: CASSYPSAGDPPYNEQFF. CDR3 nucleotide sequence: TGTGCCAGCAGTTACCCATCAGCGGGAGACCCTCCCTACAATGAGCAGTTCTTC.

V and J are TRBV28 and TRBJ1-1; D remains ambiguous. This CDR3 is built from 12 residues. V was clipped by 6 bases and J by 0 bases, with 5 bases between them. Germline-derived CDR1 and CDR2 are MDHEN and SYDVKM. CDR3 residues: CASRSVNTEAFF. DNA of the CDR3: TGTGCCAGCAGGTCTGTGAACACTGAAGCTTTCTTT.

This clonotype was seen a handful of times. This rearrangement joins TRBV6-1 to TRBJ1-5, with D perhaps TRBD1 (5 bases). The CDR3 extends over 15 amino acids. Trimming removed 6 bases from V and 8 bases from J, with 20 bases in between. The germline CDR1 and CDR2 sequences are MNHNS and SASEGT. The CDR3 region is CASSSGTGGWKPQHF. In nucleotides, the CDR3 is TGTGCCAGCAGCTCCGGGACGGGAGGTTGGAAGCCCCAGCATTTT.

The sample holds many counts of this clonotype. This rearrangement joins TRBV20-1 to TRBJ2-7, with 16 bases aligning to TRBD2. Per germline, CDR1 DFQATT and CDR2 SNEGSKA (reference sequence). The CDR3 sequence is 17 residues long. The V and J ends lost 7 bases and 6 bases, in that order; junction bases with no gene match: 15. The CDR3 is CSVLTGTSGRAPGEQYF. CDR3 nucleotide sequence: TGCAGTGTACTTACCGGGACTAGCGGGAGGGCCCCCGGCGAGCAGTACTTC.

This clonotype was counted only a few times. V usage is TRBV6-6 and J usage is TRBJ1-3; D gene uncertain. Germline V gene sequence: CDR1 MNHNY, CDR2 SVGAGI (reference sequence). The CDR3 spans 16 residues. The germline V and J ends were trimmed by 0 bases and 0 bases, with 9 bases remaining between them. The CDR3 DNA is TGTGCCAGCAGTTACTCTTTGGACCACTCTGGAAACACCATATATTTT. Protein product: CASSYSLDHSGNTIYF.

This clonotype appeared a few times. The chain recombines TRBV7-2 with TRBJ1-2, with 12 bases matching TRBD1. The V gene end was trimmed by 4 bases and the J gene end by 8 bases; junction bases not matched to a gene: 11. The germline V gene has CDR1 SGHTA and CDR2 FQGNSA. CDR3 length: 16 residues. CDR3: CASSSAPGTGGQGYTF. In nucleotides, the CDR3 is TGTGCCAGCAGCTCGGCTCCCGGGACAGGGGGCCAAGGCTACACCTTC.

Many counts were recorded for this clonotype. The V and J genes are TRBV3-1 and TRBJ2-1, with D unclear. The CDR3 spans 14 residues. Germline V CDR1 and CDR2: LGHDT, YNNKEL (reference sequence). V was trimmed by 1 base and J by 2 bases, leaving 6 bases between them. DNA for the CDR3: TGTGCCAGCAGCCAAGTAGGAGCCTACAATGAGCAGTTCTTC. Translation: CASSQVGAYNEQFF.

The rearrangement joins TRBV7-9 to TRBJ2-5; D gene uncertain. Trimming removed 1 base from V and 5 bases from J, with 14 bases in between. Germline assignment: CDR1 SEHNR and CDR2 FQNEAQ (reference sequence). The CDR3 is 15 residues long. CDR3 nucleotide sequence: TGTGCCAGCAGCTTAGTGGGCCAGCCGGGCGAGACCCAGTACTTC. Translation gives CASSLVGQPGETQYF.

This rearrangement joins TRBV7-9 to TRBJ2-7; TRBD2 might be the D (6 bases). V lost 3 bases to trimming and J lost 3 bases, with 15 bases between them. This CDR3 spans 15 amino acids. CDR1 is SEHNR, CDR2 FQNEAQ, per germline (reference sequence). The DNA of the CDR3 is TGTGCCAGCAGCTTTAGCGCGGGGCAGAGCTACGAGCAGTACTTC. It translates to CASSFSAGQSYEQYF.